The following is a TCR beta chain sequence with its context. Its antigen remains unknown. Clinical Activity Scores of at least 3, NOSPECS grades of at least 4 and durations under 3 months characterized ophthalmopathy patients. Uncontrolled infection, other autoimmune disease, pregnancy or lactation disqualified patients from enrolment. This sample is part of a study of T cells in Graves' hyperthyroidism and ophthalmopathy. What was amplified from RNA transcripts were TCR beta CDR3 regions. An initial round of RT-PCR targeting the TCR CDR3 relied on the HTBI primer set. TCRdb reprocessed the multiplex PCR reads via MiXCR and lists one record per CDR3 protein. The sample contains approximately 490,000 distinct CDR3 sequences, roughly 23% of which appear only once. Study conclusions and caveats: Ophthalmopathy was predicted by the model a median of roughly 6.7 months ahead of onset.

The CDR3 extends over 14 amino acids. The V end lost 5 bases, the J end lost 0 bases, and 8 bases lay between the germline ends. The sequencing input was blood. The TCR sequence derives from a woman in her 70s with Graves' ophthalmopathy. This chain connects TRBV12-3 or TRBV12-4 to TRBJ1-3, with unresolved D. CDR3 DNA sequence: TGTGCCAGCAGTCGCGGGTCCTCTGGAAACACCATATATTTT. This codes for CASSRGSSGNTIYF.